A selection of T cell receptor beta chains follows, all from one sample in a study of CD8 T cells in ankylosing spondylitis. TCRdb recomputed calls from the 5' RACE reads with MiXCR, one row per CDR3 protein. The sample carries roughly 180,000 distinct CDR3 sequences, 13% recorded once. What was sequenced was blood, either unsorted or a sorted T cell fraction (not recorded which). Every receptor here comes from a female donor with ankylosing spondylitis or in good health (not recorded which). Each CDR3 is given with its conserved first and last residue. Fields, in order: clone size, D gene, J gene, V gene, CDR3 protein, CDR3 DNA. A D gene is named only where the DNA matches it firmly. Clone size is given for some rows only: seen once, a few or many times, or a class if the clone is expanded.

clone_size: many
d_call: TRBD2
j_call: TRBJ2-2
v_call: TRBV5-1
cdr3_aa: CASRGTSGDTGELFF
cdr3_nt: TGCGCCAGCAGGGGGACTAGCGGGGACACCGGGGAGCTGTTTTTT

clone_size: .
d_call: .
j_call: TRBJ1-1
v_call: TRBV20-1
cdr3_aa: CSALQTVNTEAFF
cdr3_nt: TGCAGTGCCCTACAGACAGTGAACACTGAAGCTTTCTTT

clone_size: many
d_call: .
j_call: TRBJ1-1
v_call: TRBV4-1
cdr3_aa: CASSPQATLPEAFF
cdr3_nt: TGCGCCAGCAGCCCGCAGGCGACCCTTCCTGAAGCTTTCTTT

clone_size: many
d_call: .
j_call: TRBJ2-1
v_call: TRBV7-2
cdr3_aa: CASSLVFYEQFF
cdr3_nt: TGTGCCAGCAGCTTAGTCTTTTATGAGCAGTTCTTC

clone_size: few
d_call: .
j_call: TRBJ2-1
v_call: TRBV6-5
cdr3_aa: CASSSRAYNEQFF
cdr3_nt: TGTGCCAGCAGTTCCAGGGCCTACAATGAGCAGTTCTTC

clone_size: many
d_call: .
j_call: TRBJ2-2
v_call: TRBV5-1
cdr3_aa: CASSNTGELFF
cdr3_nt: TGCGCCAGCAGCAACACCGGGGAGCTGTTTTTT

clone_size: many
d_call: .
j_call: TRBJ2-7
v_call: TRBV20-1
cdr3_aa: CSAREGPNYEQYF
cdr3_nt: TGCAGTGCTAGAGAGGGACCAAACTACGAGCAGTACTTC

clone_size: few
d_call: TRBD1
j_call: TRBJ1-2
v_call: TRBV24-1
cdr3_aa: CATSDPRTGPAGGYTF
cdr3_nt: TGTGCCACCAGTGACCCCAGGACAGGGCCCGCGGGGGGCTACACCTTC

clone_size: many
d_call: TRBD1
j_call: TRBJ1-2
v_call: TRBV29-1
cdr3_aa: CSVEGTGRGYGYTF
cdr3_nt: TGCAGCGTTGAGGGGACAGGGAGAGGCTATGGCTACACCTTC

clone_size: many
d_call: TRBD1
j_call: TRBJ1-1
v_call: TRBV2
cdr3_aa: CASRLIRGLTEAFF
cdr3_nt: TGTGCCAGCAGACTGATCAGGGGGCTAACTGAAGCTTTCTTT

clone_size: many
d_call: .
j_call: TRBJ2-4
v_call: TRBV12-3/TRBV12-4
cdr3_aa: CASSYSEAKNIQYF
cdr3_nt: TGTGCCAGCAGTTACAGTGAGGCCAAAAACATTCAGTACTTC

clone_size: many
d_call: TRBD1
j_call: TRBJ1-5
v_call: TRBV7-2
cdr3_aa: CASSPNQGGNSNQPQHF
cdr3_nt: TGTGCCAGCAGCCCAAATCAGGGGGGGAACAGCAATCAGCCCCAGCATTTT

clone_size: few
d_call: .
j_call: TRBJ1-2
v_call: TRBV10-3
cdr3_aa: CAIGLQQGGYGYTF
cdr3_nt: TGTGCCATCGGGTTACAACAGGGTGGCTATGGCTACACCTTC

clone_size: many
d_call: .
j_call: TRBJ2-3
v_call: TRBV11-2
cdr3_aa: CASSLDGVVTDTQYF
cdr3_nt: TGTGCCAGCAGCTTAGATGGAGTAGTCACAGATACGCAGTATTTT

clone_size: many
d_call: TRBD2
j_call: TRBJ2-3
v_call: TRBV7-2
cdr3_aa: CASSPGLGTDTQYF
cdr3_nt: TGTGCCAGCAGTCCAGGACTAGGGACAGATACGCAGTATTTT

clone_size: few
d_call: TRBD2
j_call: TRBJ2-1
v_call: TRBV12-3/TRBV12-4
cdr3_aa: CASSLVTSGRVTNEQFF
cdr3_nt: TGTGCCAGCAGTTTAGTAACTAGCGGGAGGGTGACCAATGAGCAGTTCTTC

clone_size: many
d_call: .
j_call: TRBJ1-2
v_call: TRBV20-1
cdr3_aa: CSARPPGLNYGYTF
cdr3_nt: TGCAGTGCTAGACCCCCCGGGCTTAACTATGGCTACACCTTC

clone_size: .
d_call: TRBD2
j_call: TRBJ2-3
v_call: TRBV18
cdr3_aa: CASSPGLAGVGDTQYF
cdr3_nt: TGTGCCAGCTCGCCGGGACTAGCGGGAGTTGGAGATACGCAGTATTTT

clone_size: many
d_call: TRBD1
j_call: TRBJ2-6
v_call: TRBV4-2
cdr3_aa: CATTGGILGGANVLTF
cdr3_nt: TGTGCCACCACAGGGGGCATCCTTGGTGGGGCCAACGTCCTGACTTTC

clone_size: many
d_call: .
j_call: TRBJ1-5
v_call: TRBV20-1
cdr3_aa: CSARVAGETPQHF
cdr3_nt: TGCAGTGCTAGAGTCGCGGGGGAGACCCCCCAGCATTTT

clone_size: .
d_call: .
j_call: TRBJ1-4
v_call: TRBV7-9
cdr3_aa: CASSVGISGKLFF
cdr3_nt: TGTGCCAGCAGCGTCGGGATTTCTGGAAAACTGTTTTTT

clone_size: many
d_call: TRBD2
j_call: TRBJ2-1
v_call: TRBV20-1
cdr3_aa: CSARVPPQREFFLDEQFF
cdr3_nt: TGCAGTGCTAGAGTGCCCCCCCAGCGGGAGTTTTTCTTAGATGAGCAGTTCTTC

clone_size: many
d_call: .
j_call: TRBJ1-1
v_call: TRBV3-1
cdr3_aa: CASSQEGGRTEAFF
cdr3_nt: TGTGCCAGCAGCCAAGAGGGAGGCCGGACTGAAGCTTTCTTT

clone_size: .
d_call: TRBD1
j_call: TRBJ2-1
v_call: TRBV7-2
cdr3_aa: CASSPPGTANNEQFF
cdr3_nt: TGTGCCAGCAGCCCACCCGGGACAGCCAACAATGAGCAGTTCTTC

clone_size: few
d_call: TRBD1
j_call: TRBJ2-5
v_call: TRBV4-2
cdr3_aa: CASSPDPWDGQGGQETQYF
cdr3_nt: TGTGCCAGCAGCCCAGACCCGTGGGACGGACAGGGTGGCCAAGAGACCCAGTACTTC

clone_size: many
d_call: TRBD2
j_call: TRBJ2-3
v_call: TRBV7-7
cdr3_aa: CASSSGLHRTDTQYF
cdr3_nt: TGTGCTAGCAGCTCGGGACTACACCGGACAGATACGCAGTATTTT

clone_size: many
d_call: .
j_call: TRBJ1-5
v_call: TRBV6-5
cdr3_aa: CASSYRDGGQPQHF
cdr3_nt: TGTGCCAGCAGTTACAGGGACGGGGGTCAGCCCCAGCATTTT

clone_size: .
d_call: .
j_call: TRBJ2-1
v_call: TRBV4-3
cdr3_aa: CASSQGGGGVNEQFF
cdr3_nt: TGCGCCAGCAGCCAGGGAGGAGGGGGAGTCAATGAGCAGTTCTTC

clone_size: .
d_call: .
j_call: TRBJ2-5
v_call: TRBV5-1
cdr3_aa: CASSVGVQETQYF
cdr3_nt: TGCGCCAGCAGCGTAGGGGTACAAGAGACCCAGTACTTC

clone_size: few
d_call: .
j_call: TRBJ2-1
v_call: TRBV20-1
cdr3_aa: CSASGAGSFNEQFF
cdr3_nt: TGCAGTGCGTCCGGGGCGGGAAGCTTCAATGAGCAGTTCTTC

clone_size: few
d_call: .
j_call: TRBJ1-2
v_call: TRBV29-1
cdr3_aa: CSVEFGAGNYGYTF
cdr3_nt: TGCAGCGTTGAGTTCGGGGCGGGCAACTATGGCTACACCTTC

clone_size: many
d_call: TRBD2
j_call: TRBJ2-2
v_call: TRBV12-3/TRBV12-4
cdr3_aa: CASIPAGVGTGELFF
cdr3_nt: TGTGCCAGCATCCCCGCGGGAGTTGGCACCGGGGAGCTGTTTTTT

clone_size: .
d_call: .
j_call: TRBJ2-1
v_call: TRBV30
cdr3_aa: CASPRGSGYNEQFF
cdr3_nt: TGTGCCTCCCCACGGGGTAGCGGATACAATGAGCAGTTCTTC

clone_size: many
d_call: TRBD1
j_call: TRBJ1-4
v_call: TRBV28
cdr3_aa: CASSLPSTGEKLFF
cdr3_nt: TGTGCCAGCAGTTTGCCCTCGACAGGGGAAAAACTGTTTTTT

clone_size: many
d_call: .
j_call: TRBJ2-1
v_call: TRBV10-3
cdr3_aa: CAISGGLGSYNEQFF
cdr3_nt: TGTGCCATCAGTGGGGGACTCGGGTCCTACAATGAGCAGTTCTTC

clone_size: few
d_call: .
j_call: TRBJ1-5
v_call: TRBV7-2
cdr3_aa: CASSREDQPQHF
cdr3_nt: TGTGCCAGCAGCCGCGAGGATCAGCCCCAGCATTTT

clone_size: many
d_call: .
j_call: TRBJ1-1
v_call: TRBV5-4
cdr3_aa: CASSGAHNTEAFF
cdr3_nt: TGTGCCAGCAGCGGGGCCCATAACACTGAAGCTTTCTTT

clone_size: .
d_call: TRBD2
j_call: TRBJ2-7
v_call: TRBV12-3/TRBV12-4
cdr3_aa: CASSPQGLAGGKQYF
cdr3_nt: TGTGCCAGCAGTCCCCAGGGACTAGCGGGAGGGAAGCAGTACTTC

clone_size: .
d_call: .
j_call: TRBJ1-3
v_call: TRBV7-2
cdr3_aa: CASRGAPEGNTIYF
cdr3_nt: TGTGCCAGCAGAGGGGCCCCTGAGGGAAACACCATATATTTT

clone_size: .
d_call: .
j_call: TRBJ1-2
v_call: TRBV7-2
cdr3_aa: CASSLGTTKSGYTF
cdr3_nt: TGTGCCAGCAGCCTAGGGACAACTAAGAGTGGCTACACCTTC